This T cell receptor beta chain was recovered during a study of blood T cell repertoires in COVID-19. In the study overall: Samples taken during acute and convalescent COVID-19 were collected in the United States, Italy and Spain. T cells, B-cell-depleted T cells, or PBMCs provided the cDNA or gDNA that served as material.

Original data processing: Nucleated cell number was recorded as an estimate derived from reference gene primer amplification. Only in-frame clones appear in the TCRdb table, and some are missing; sequencing was by immunoSEQ multiplex PCR. That table gives V, J and clone size, and the DNA gave D and trimming. The sample has some 100,000 clones, about 89% seen once. The CDR3 is made up of 14 amino acids. Germline loops: CDR1 MGHRA, CDR2 YSYEKL. V was pared by 1 base and J by 1 base, with 7 bases between. The clonotype originates from a human donor with acute or convalescent COVID-19. The donor label of this sample is uncertain. This sequence joins TRBV4-1 and TRBJ1-1; D unclear. Sequenced material: peripheral blood. As DNA, the CDR3 is TGCGCCAGCAGCCAAGTTTCCAAGAACACTGAAGCTTTCTTT. Its translation is CASSQVSKNTEAFF.